The rows below give T cell receptor beta chains drawn from one sample of a study of blood T cell repertoires in COVID-19. The data were produced by immunoSEQ multiplex PCR, yet TCRdb's version contains in-frame clones alone and is incomplete. The table includes a few hundred thousand clones, around 91% detected once. The sequencing sample was made of PBMCs or T cells enriched from blood (not recorded which). These receptors were obtained from a man aged 30 to 39 who had recovered from COVID-19. Both conserved end residues are trimmed from each CDR3. The D gene is left open where the match is weak. Clone size is not always given. Where it is, it says once, few, many or a class for expanded clones.

clone size	V gene	D gene	J gene	CDR3 protein
.	TRBV2	.	TRBJ2-1	ASSEEPSSYNEQF
.	TRBV10-3	TRBD2	TRBJ2-7	AIRGREASYEQY
.	TRBV20-1	TRBD2	TRBJ2-3	SASGLAGQIDTQY
once	TRBV7-2	.	TRBJ1-3	ASSLAQGPLVGTIY
.	TRBV4-1	TRBD1	TRBJ2-2	ASSQPTGMSTGELF
.	TRBV5-1	TRBD1	TRBJ2-7	ASSLGPLGGNSYEQY
once	TRBV4-1	.	TRBJ2-3	ASSQGTVTSTDTQY
once	TRBV3-1/TRBV3-2	TRBD1	TRBJ1-5	ARYLGTGAGYQPQH
.	TRBV6-5	.	TRBJ2-4	ASSLGGIKNIQY
.	TRBV11-3	.	TRBJ2-7	ASSLDGAGEYEQY
.	TRBV28	TRBD1	TRBJ1-5	ATLDGGDRDVNPQH
.	TRBV29-1	.	TRBJ1-1	SVITGTTNTEAF
.	TRBV27	TRBD1	TRBJ1-5	ASSWTGEGNQPQH
.	TRBV28	.	TRBJ1-1	ASKEGDTEAF
.	TRBV5-1	.	TRBJ1-6	ASSLLFDSPLH
.	TRBV10-3	.	TRBJ1-5	ATSSRDQPQH